The rows below give T cell receptor beta chains drawn from one sample of a study of human T cells and chemical hapten exposure. TCRdb reanalysed the RACE reads using MiXCR and keeps one entry per CDR3 protein. The sample has around 380,000 distinct CDR3 sequences, around 5.5% seen once. The input for sequencing was whole blood, taken in connection with sensitization to the hapten diphenylcyclopropenone (DPC). The receptors shown here come from a woman under 30 with alopecia areata. Some clones in this sample may be carry-over from other donors' samples. The CDR3 runs from the conserved cysteine through the conserved F or W. Each record gives: V gene, J gene, CDR3 protein.

V: TRBV13
J: TRBJ2-3
CDR3: CASSLTQGQYF

V: TRBV2
J: TRBJ2-2
CDR3: CASSVSQITGELFF

V: TRBV7-2
J: TRBJ1-3
CDR3: CASSPEGRVPRASGNTIYF

V: TRBV5-1
J: TRBJ2-7
CDR3: CASRSDRYEQYF

V: TRBV29-1
J: TRBJ1-1
CDR3: CSVEGEVMNTEAFF

V: TRBV6-1
J: TRBJ2-3
CDR3: CASSEVGITETQYF

V: TRBV7-2
J: TRBJ2-3
CDR3: CASSLAGMNTDTQYF

V: TRBV20-1
J: TRBJ1-5
CDR3: CSASEGQAFRQPQHF

V: TRBV20-1
J: TRBJ2-2
CDR3: CSARDSGVKFTGELFF

V: TRBV27
J: TRBJ2-7
CDR3: CASSPTGQAYEQYF

V: TRBV5-6
J: TRBJ2-5
CDR3: CASSKKNPGPETQYF

V: TRBV2
J: TRBJ1-1
CDR3: CASSQVTEAFF

V: TRBV12-3/TRBV12-4
J: TRBJ1-3
CDR3: CALYDRGSGNTIYF

V: TRBV12-3/TRBV12-4
J: TRBJ1-5
CDR3: CASSLKGQGQPQHF

V: TRBV6-5
J: TRBJ2-3
CDR3: CASSYGIRTDTQYF

V: TRBV12-3/TRBV12-4
J: TRBJ1-4
CDR3: CASSVQGRNEKLFF

V: TRBV28
J: TRBJ1-2
CDR3: CASRLVWGQGGYGYTF

V: TRBV28
J: TRBJ2-3
CDR3: CASSSLASSTDTQYF

V: TRBV9
J: TRBJ1-2
CDR3: CASSGRAVTQTNYGYTF

V: TRBV7-9
J: TRBJ1-1
CDR3: CAIQTGVNTEAFF

V: TRBV7-2
J: TRBJ1-1
CDR3: CASSPEVRGMNTEAFF

V: TRBV6-6
J: TRBJ1-6
CDR3: CASSHDPSSYNSPLHF

V: TRBV6-5
J: TRBJ1-2
CDR3: CASSYSGGAGYTF

V: TRBV7-2
J: TRBJ2-3
CDR3: CASSLRGTTPGPQYF

V: TRBV7-7
J: TRBJ2-1
CDR3: CASSLLLAGSTDNEQFF

V: TRBV6-2/TRBV6-3
J: TRBJ1-6
CDR3: CASSYSYSRSNSPLHF

V: TRBV3-1
J: TRBJ2-3
CDR3: CASSQELAGVSSTDTQYF

V: TRBV4-1
J: TRBJ1-4
CDR3: CASSRGTPPTNEKLFF

V: TRBV7-2
J: TRBJ1-2
CDR3: CASSLGRGGHYGYTF

V: TRBV3-1
J: TRBJ2-7
CDR3: CASSQVMGDTPYEQYF

V: TRBV13
J: TRBJ2-3
CDR3: CASSFTPDSLYTDTQYF

V: TRBV6-1
J: TRBJ2-4
CDR3: CASTSILRLAKNIQYF

V: TRBV7-9
J: TRBJ1-2
CDR3: CASSSGALPHGYTF

V: TRBV20-1
J: TRBJ2-3
CDR3: CSARDPERGFTDTQYF

V: TRBV7-2
J: TRBJ2-3
CDR3: CASAGGGPDTQYF

V: TRBV13
J: TRBJ1-1
CDR3: CASSPAWQNTEAFF

V: TRBV6-2/TRBV6-3
J: TRBJ1-2
CDR3: CASSLYGYTF

V: TRBV14
J: TRBJ1-3
CDR3: CASSQDPTQAGNTIYF

V: TRBV18
J: TRBJ1-6
CDR3: CASSPGRNLNSPLHF

V: TRBV6-5
J: TRBJ2-7
CDR3: CASSLDRPSSYEQYF

V: TRBV28
J: TRBJ1-4
CDR3: CATRLFRDEKLFF

V: TRBV6-5
J: TRBJ2-2
CDR3: CASRHRQGALTGELFF

V: TRBV6-6
J: TRBJ1-5
CDR3: CASSYLRGNQPQHF

V: TRBV6-5
J: TRBJ1-5
CDR3: CASSRSGNQPQHF

V: TRBV6-5
J: TRBJ1-4
CDR3: CASSYSGTGREKLFF

V: TRBV6-5
J: TRBJ2-3
CDR3: CASRLGAGGADTQYF

V: TRBV9
J: TRBJ2-3
CDR3: CASSVVPTTGTDTQYF